The 17 T cell receptor beta chains reported below all come from one sample, sequenced in a study of T cell responses to AZD1222 COVID-19 vaccine. The table came from immunoSEQ multiplex PCR; TCRdb's copy has only in-frame clones and leaves some out. The sample includes around 140,000 clones, 80% to 95% seen only once; the top ten take less than 2%. Sequencing was performed on peripheral blood, taken 28 days after the second AZD1222 dose. These TCRs come from an adult who received the AZD1222 COVID-19 vaccine.

V is TRBV6-5 and J is TRBJ1-5; D gene unclear. Germline assignment: CDR1 MNHEY and CDR2 SVGAGI. Between the trimmed V and J ends, which lost 0 bases and 3 bases, there was a span of 9 bases. The CDR3 contains 15 residues. The DNA of the CDR3 is TGTGCCAGCAGTTACTCGTTCCATAACAATCAGCCCCAGCATTTT. It codes for CASSYSFHNNQPQHF.

The chain combines TRBV11-2 with TRBJ2-1; 10 nucleotides align to TRBD1. The germline gives CDR1 SGHAT, CDR2 FQNNGV. CDR3 length: 15 amino acids. The trim removed 4 bases at V and 2 bases at J, leaving 2 bases unmatched. CDR3 sequence (DNA): TGTGCCAGCAGCTCGGGACAGGGGACCTACAATGAGCAGTTCTTC. Residues: CASSSGQGTYNEQFF. The full variable domain, completed using reference TRBV11-2 and TRBJ2-1, is EAGVAQSPRYKIIEKRQSVAFWCNPISGHATLYWYQQILGQGPKLLIQFQNNGVVDDSQLPKDRFSAERLKGVDSTLKIQPAKLEDSAVYLCASSSGQGTYNEQFFGPGTRLTVL.

V is TRBV19 and J is TRBJ2-1; perhaps TRBD2 as D (6 bases). V dropped 5 bases and J dropped 1 base, with 12 bases sitting between them. The CDR3 sequence is 15 residues long. Germline CDR1 reads LNHDA; CDR2 reads SQIVND (reference sequence). CDR3 nucleotide sequence: TGTGCCAGTAGTTGGAGCGGGCCTTCCTACAATGAGCAGTTCTTC. This gives the protein CASSWSGPSYNEQFF.

The chain carries TRBV6-5 and TRBJ2-1; D is unresolved. Trimming removed 2 bases at V and 8 bases at J, with 7 bases between. The V gene's germline CDR1 is MNHEY and CDR2 SVGAGI. The CDR3 runs 12 residues. The CDR3 coding sequence is TGTGCCAGCAGTTACGGGCGTGATGAGCAGTTCTTC. Amino acid sequence: CASSYGRDEQFF.

The V gene is TRBV19, the J gene TRBJ2-3; D is possibly TRBD2 (6 bases). Trimming took off 5 bases at V and 2 bases at J, with 8 bases between the two ends. The germline gives CDR1 LNHDA, CDR2 SQIVND (reference sequence). The CDR3 has 13 residues. The CDR3 here is CASSPSVTDTQYF. The CDR3, as DNA: TGTGCCAGTAGTCCTAGCGTCACAGATACGCAGTATTTT.

This chain joins TRBV6-4 and TRBJ1-4; D unresolved. The CDR3 contains 19 residues. Trimming took off 4 bases at V and 0 bases at J, with 21 bases between the two ends. Germline V CDR1 and CDR2: MRHNA, SNTAGT. The CDR3 loop reads CASSATQVPILTTNEKLFF. The CDR3 DNA is TGTGCCAGCAGTGCCACACAAGTGCCAATCCTAACAACTAATGAAAAACTGTTTTTT.

The chain has TRBV3-1 (or the pseudogene TRBV3-2) and TRBJ1-4; 7 bases are shared with TRBD1. There are 16 residues in the CDR3. Looked up from germline, CDR1 is LGHDT and CDR2 is YNNKEL (reference sequence). V was clipped by 5 bases and J by 0 bases; unmatched bases: 6. The CDR3 DNA sequence: TGTGCCAGCAGCTCTAACAGGGGCCCAACTAATGAAAAACTGTTTTTT. Amino acids: CASSSNRGPTNEKLFF.

The rearrangement uses TRBV4-1 and TRBJ2-7, with a tentative D call TRBD1 (7 bases). The CDR3 extends over 15 amino acids. Germline V gene data show CDR1 as MGHRA and CDR2 as YSYEKL. Trimming left V 2 bases short and J 3 bases short, with 14 bases between. The CDR3 sequence is CASSQPGGPVYEQYF. In DNA form, the CDR3 reads TGCGCCAGCAGCCAACCAGGGGGGCCAGTCTACGAGCAGTACTTC.

In its sample, this clone was seen once. The chain employs TRBV11-3 and TRBJ2-2, with TRBD1 matching over 9 bases. With 5 bases clipped from V and 3 bases from J, the junction kept 7 bases outside the gene matches. This CDR3 spans 16 amino acids. Germline V gene lookup returns CDR1 SGHNT and CDR2 YENEEA. CDR3 region: CASSPGTGSYTGELFF. CDR3 nucleotides: TGTGCCAGCAGCCCCGGGACAGGGAGTTACACCGGGGAGCTGTTTTTT.

The genes are TRBV5-1 and TRBJ2-3, with no clear D. The V end was cut by 0 bases, the J end by 2 bases, with 13 bases between. CDR3 length equals 16 residues. Germline assignment: CDR1 SGHRS and CDR2 YFSETQ. The DNA of the CDR3 is TGCGCCAGCAGCTTGGGGGGTTCAACAGACACAGATACGCAGTATTTT. Translating it yields CASSLGGSTDTDTQYF.

This chain connects TRBV5-1 to TRBJ2-7; 11 bases align to TRBD1. The J segment lost 6 bases and the V segment lost 4 bases, leaving 6 bases of the junction unmatched. CDR1 is SGHRS, CDR2 YFSETQ, per germline. The CDR3 covers 14 residues. This CDR3 is CASSLGQGAVEQYF. The CDR3 coding sequence is TGCGCCAGCAGCCTTGGACAGGGGGCTGTCGAGCAGTACTTC.

V usage is TRBV6-1 and J usage is TRBJ2-2; D remains unclear. Germline V lookup: CDR1 MNHNS, CDR2 SASEGT. Deletions cut 6 bases from V and 7 bases from J, with 6 bases between. This CDR3 is built from 11 residues. The CDR3 coding sequence is TGTGCCAGCAGAGCTGACGGGGAGCTGTTTTTT. Its translation is CASRADGELFF.

This chain links TRBV7-8 with TRBJ1-1; no clear D. Looked up from germline, CDR1 is SGHVS and CDR2 is FQNEAQ. The ends were cut back, 5 bases at V and 4 bases at J, with 20 bases in the middle. The CDR3 totals 16 residues. The CDR3 coding sequence is TGTGCCAGCAGCATCACCCGATCAAGGGAGGCCACTGAAGCTTTCTTT. Translated, it gives CASSITRSREATEAFF.

The chain couples TRBV19 to TRBJ1-4; 10 bases match TRBD1. The germline V gene encodes CDR1 LNHDA and CDR2 SQIVND (reference sequence). There are 18 residues in the CDR3. Unmatched junction bases numbered 9, after V lost 2 bases and J lost 3 bases. CDR3 amino acids: CASSIWGQGPVANEKLFF. In DNA form, the CDR3 reads TGTGCCAGTAGTATATGGGGACAGGGGCCCGTAGCTAATGAAAAACTGTTTTTT.

The CDR3 spells CAWSVRRNNEQFF. DNA for the CDR3: TGTGCCTGGAGTGTTCGGCGGAACAATGAGCAGTTCTTC. V and J are TRBV30 and TRBJ2-1; D is unclear. Trimming cost V 0 bases and J 5 bases, with 8 bases left between them. The CDR3 loop spans 13 amino acids. Germline V lookup: CDR1 GTSNPN, CDR2 SVGIG (reference sequence).

This chain joins TRBV19 and TRBJ1-5; no reliable D call. The germline CDR1 and CDR2 sequences are LNHDA and SQIVND (reference sequence). The length of the CDR3 is 13 residues. This chain's CDR3 is CAAGGFSNQPQHF. The CDR3 DNA follows: TGTGCTGCGGGAGGGTTTAGCAATCAGCCCCAGCATTTT.

The rearrangement links TRBV5-1 to TRBJ1-3; D ambiguous. The V and J ends lost 0 bases and 0 bases respectively, with 10 bases between them. Germline CDR1 is SGHRS and CDR2 is YFSETQ. This CDR3 contains 16 residues. In nucleotides, the CDR3 is TGCGCCAGCAGCTTGGCCGGCGGGATCTCTGGAAACACCATATATTTT. Protein product: CASSLAGGISGNTIYF.